This T cell receptor beta chain came from a study of blood T cell repertoires in COVID-19. This table comes from immunoSEQ multiplex PCR, and its TCRdb copy is limited to in-frame clones, with some not included. The table has 95,000 to 110,000 clones, over 75% seen once. This CDR3 has 15 amino acids. Germline V gives CDR1 SGDLS, CDR2 YYNGEE. The junction had 8 bases not matched to a gene; V was cut back by 3 bases and J by 5 bases. Sample: peripheral blood. The chain joins TRBV9 to TRBJ2-5, with 9 bases aligning to TRBD1. This sequence originates from a human donor in a cohort sampled during active or convalescent COVID-19. The CDR3 DNA follows: TGTGCCAGCAGCGGAATCACAGGGGGCTCGGAGACCCAGTACTTC. Translating it yields CASSGITGGSETQYF.